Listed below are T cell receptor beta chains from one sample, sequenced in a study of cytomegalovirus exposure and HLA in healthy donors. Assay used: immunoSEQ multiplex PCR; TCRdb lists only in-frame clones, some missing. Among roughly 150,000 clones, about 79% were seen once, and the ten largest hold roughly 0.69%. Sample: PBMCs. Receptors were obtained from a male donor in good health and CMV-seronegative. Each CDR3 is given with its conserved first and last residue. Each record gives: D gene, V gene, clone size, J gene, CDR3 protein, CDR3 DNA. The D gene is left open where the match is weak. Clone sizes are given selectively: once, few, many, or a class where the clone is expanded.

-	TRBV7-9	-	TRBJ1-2	CSSSLGEANGYTF	TGTTCCAGCAGCTTAGGGGAGGCTAATGGCTACACCTTC
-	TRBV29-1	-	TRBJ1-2	CSLMTGPTYGYTF	TGCAGCCTGATGACAGGCCCGACTTATGGCTACACCTTC
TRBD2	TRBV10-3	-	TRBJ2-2	CAIMGGRAQTGELFF	TGTGCCATCATGGGGGGGAGGGCCCAGACCGGGGAGCTGTTTTTT
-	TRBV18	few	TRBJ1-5	CASSPGPNQPQHF	TGTGCCAGCTCTCCGGGTCCCAATCAGCCCCAGCATTTT
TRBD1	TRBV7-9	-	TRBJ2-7	CASSSPDRVSYEQYF	TGTGCCAGCAGCTCCCCGGACAGGGTTTCCTACGAGCAGTACTTC
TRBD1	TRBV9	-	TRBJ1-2	CASVGTGGVGGYTF	TGTGCCAGCGTCGGGACAGGGGGCGTGGGTGGCTACACCTTC
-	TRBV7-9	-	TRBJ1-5	CASSYGISNQPQHF	TGTGCCAGCAGCTACGGGATTAGCAATCAGCCCCAGCATTTT
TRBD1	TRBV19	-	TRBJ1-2	CASSIAHRDREAGYTF	TGTGCCAGTAGTATAGCTCACCGGGACAGGGAGGCTGGCTACACCTTC
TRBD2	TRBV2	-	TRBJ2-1	CASGRDYQEQFF	TGTGCCAGCGGACGGGACTATCAAGAGCAGTTCTTC
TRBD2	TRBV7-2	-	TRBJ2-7	CASSLAQGGSYEQYF	TGTGCCAGCAGCTTAGCGCAGGGAGGGAGCTACGAGCAGTACTTC
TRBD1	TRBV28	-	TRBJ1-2	CASSPGQVYGYTF	TGTGCCAGCAGTCCGGGACAGGTCTATGGCTACACCTTC
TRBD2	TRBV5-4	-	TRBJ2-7	CASSFRGGPSYEQYF	TGTGCCAGCAGCTTCCGGGGGGGCCCCTCCTACGAGCAGTACTTC
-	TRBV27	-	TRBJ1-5	CASSATRNRAGQPQHF	TGTGCCAGCAGTGCAACCAGAAACAGGGCGGGTCAGCCCCAGCATTTT
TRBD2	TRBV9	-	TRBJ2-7	CASSPLNGGGYEQYF	TGTGCCAGCAGCCCCCTCAATGGCGGGGGTTACGAGCAGTACTTC
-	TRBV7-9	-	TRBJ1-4	CSSSQRLASEANEKLFF	TGTTCCAGCAGCCAACGACTGGCTTCAGAAGCGAATGAAAAACTGTTTTTT
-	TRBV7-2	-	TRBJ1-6	CASSNPTGANNSPLHF	TGTGCCAGCAGCAACCCGACAGGAGCCAATAATTCACCCCTCCACTTT
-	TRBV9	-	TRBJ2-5	CASSGGGQETQYF	TGTGCCAGCAGCGGAGGGGGACAAGAGACCCAGTACTTC
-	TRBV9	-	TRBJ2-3	CASSVGARGTDTQYF	TGTGCCAGCAGCGTAGGGGCAAGAGGGACAGATACGCAGTATTTT
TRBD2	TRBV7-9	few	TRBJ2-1	CASSPPLREPYNEQFF	TGTGCCAGCAGCCCCCCTCTGCGGGAGCCCTACAATGAGCAGTTCTTC
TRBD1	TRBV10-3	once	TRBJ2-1	CAISETRDRGPYNEQFF	TGTGCCATCAGTGAGACAAGGGACAGGGGGCCCTACAATGAGCAGTTCTTC
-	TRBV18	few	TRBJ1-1	CASSRGAFAEAFF	TGTGCCAGCTCGCGGGGGGCGTTCGCTGAAGCTTTCTTT
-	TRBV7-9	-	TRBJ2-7	CASSPTWQGSEQYF	TGTGCCAGCAGCCCGACGTGGCAGGGCTCTGAGCAGTACTTC
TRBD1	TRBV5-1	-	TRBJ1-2	CASSLVPTGRVNYTF	TGCGCCAGCAGCTTGGTTCCGACAGGGCGGGTGAACTACACCTTC
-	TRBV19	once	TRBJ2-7	CASSFSGIYEQYF	TGTGCCAGTAGCTTTAGCGGTATCTACGAGCAGTACTTC
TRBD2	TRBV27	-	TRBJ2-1	CASSLRLAGEIHEQFF	TGTGCCAGCAGTCTTCGACTAGCGGGAGAGATACATGAGCAGTTCTTC
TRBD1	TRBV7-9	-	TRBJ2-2	CSSSLVRTGAGELFF	TGTTCCAGCAGCTTAGTACGAACAGGGGCCGGGGAGCTGTTTTTT
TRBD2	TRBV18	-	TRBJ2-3	CASSLSGGAFLGTDTQYF	TGTGCCAGCTCACTTAGCGGGGGAGCATTCCTCGGCACAGATACGCAGTATTTT
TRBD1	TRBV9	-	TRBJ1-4	CASSVGIGQGYEKLFF	TGTGCCAGCAGCGTAGGGATTGGACAGGGCTATGAAAAACTGTTTTTT
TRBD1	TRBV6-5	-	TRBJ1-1	CASNLQGAGEAFF	TGTGCCAGCAATTTACAGGGGGCTGGTGAAGCTTTCTTT
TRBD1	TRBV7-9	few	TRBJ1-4	CASSGGTGGGEKLFF	TGTGCCAGCAGCGGGGGGACAGGGGGCGGTGAAAAACTGTTTTTT
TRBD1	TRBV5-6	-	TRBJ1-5	CASSVTGGGNQPQHF	TGTGCCAGCAGCGTAACAGGGGGAGGCAATCAGCCCCAGCATTTT
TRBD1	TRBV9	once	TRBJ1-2	CASTRQGAGVYGYTF	TGTGCCAGCACTCGACAGGGGGCTGGTGTCTATGGCTACACCTTC
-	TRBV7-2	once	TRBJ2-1	CASSLEAGYEQFF	TGTGCCAGCAGCTTAGAAGCCGGGTATGAGCAGTTCTTC
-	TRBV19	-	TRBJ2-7	CASSPLTGGEQYF	TGTGCCAGTAGTCCGTTGACAGGTGGCGAGCAGTACTTC
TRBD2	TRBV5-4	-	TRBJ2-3	CASSLVPSGGIRDTQYF	TGTGCCAGCAGCTTGGTCCCTAGCGGGGGGATTAGAGATACGCAGTATTTT
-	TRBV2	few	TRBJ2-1	CASSEYRSAYNEQFF	TGTGCCAGCAGTGAATACCGAAGCGCCTACAATGAGCAGTTCTTC
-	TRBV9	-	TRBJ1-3	CASSVEAGSLQGGNTIYF	TGTGCCAGCAGCGTAGAGGCGGGCAGCCTACAAGGTGGAAACACCATATATTTT
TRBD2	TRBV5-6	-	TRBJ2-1	CASSGDSGGTSYNEQFF	TGTGCCAGCAGCGGAGATAGCGGGGGCACCTCCTACAATGAGCAGTTCTTC
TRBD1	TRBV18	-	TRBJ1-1	CASSRGQGNTEAFF	TGTGCCAGCTCACGGGGACAGGGGAACACTGAAGCTTTCTTT
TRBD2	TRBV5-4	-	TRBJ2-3	CASSTAGTRSTDTQYF	TGTGCCAGCAGTACTGCCGGGACTAGGAGCACAGATACGCAGTATTTT
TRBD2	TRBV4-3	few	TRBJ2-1	CASSPGLANYNEQFF	TGCGCCAGCAGCCCGGGACTAGCAAACTACAATGAGCAGTTCTTC
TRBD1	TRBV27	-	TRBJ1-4	CASKLGQGDEKLFF	TGTGCCAGTAAACTTGGACAGGGCGATGAAAAACTGTTTTTT
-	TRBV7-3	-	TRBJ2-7	CASSLNAGSVSYEQYF	TGTGCCAGCAGCTTAAATGCAGGCTCCGTCTCCTACGAGCAGTACTTC
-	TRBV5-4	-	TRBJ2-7	CASSLEMASASYEQYF	TGTGCCAGCAGCTTGGAAATGGCTAGCGCGTCCTACGAGCAGTACTTC
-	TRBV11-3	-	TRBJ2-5	CASSQGAGDGRETQYF	TGTGCCAGCAGCCAGGGCGCAGGTGACGGTAGGGAGACCCAGTACTTC
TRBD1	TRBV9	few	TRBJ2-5	CASSVRGRETQYF	TGTGCCAGCAGCGTTAGGGGGCGGGAGACCCAGTACTTC
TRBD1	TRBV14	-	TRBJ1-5	CASSQGQGNNQPQHF	TGTGCCAGCAGCCAAGGACAGGGGAACAATCAGCCCCAGCATTTT
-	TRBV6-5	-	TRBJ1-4	CASSYSPPRPGEKLFF	TGTGCCAGCAGTTACTCGCCCCCTCGCCCGGGTGAAAAACTGTTTTTT
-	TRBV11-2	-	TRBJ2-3	CASSLRADSSTDTQYF	TGTGCCAGCAGCCTCCGCGCGGATTCTAGCACAGATACGCAGTATTTT
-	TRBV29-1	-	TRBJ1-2	CSARDTPDRYTF	TGCAGCGCACGGGACACCCCTGATCGCTACACCTTC
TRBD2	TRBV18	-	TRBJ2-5	CASLAGETQYF	TGTGCCAGTTTAGCGGGAGAGACCCAGTACTTC
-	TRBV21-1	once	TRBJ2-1	CASSRGREGYNEQFF	TGTGCCAGCAGCAGGGGGCGGGAGGGTTACAATGAGCAGTTCTTC
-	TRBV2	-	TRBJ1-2	CASKADSANYGYTF	TGTGCCAGCAAAGCCGACAGTGCTAACTATGGCTACACCTTC
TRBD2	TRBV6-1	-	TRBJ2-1	CASSDLGLVNNEQFF	TGTGCCAGCAGTGACCTCGGACTAGTTAACAATGAGCAGTTCTTC
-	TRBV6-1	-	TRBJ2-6	CASSRQTSGANVLTF	TGTGCCAGCAGCAGACAAACTTCTGGGGCCAACGTCCTGACTTTC
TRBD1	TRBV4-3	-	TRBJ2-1	CASRKGQGDNEQFF	TGCGCCAGCAGAAAAGGACAGGGGGACAATGAGCAGTTCTTC